The subject of this entry is one T cell receptor beta chain. The antigen is unknown. The data were obtained in a study of cytomegalovirus exposure and HLA in healthy donors. CDR1 is SGHDT, CDR2 YYEEEE, per germline. CDR3 size: 16 residues. Trimming pared 2 bases from V and 8 bases from J, leaving 19 bases between. All donors participated as healthy donors of bone marrow. Primers for the PCR totalled 60 Vbeta and 13 Jbeta. Data came from immunoSEQ multiplex PCR; TCRdb stores just in-frame clones and leaves some out. The table has about 140,000 clones, over 60% seen once. Study results and caveats: Most CMV-associated TCR beta chains appeared HLA-restricted in a later analysis. Equally common other TCR beta chains were less clonally expanded than HLA-associated ones, a later analysis found.

V gene TRBV5-6 combines with J gene TRBJ1-4; a possible D gene is TRBD1 (5 bases). Sequences were obtained from PBMCs. This receptor was obtained from a woman in her 30s in good health and CMV-seronegative. As DNA, the CDR3 is TGTGCCAGCAGCTTAAGGGGCGAAGGGATAACCGAAAAACTGTTTTTT. Translated, it gives CASSLRGEGITEKLFF.